Presented here are 23 T cell receptor beta chains from one specimen sequenced in a study of T cells after yellow fever vaccination. MiXCR, run by TCRdb on the 5' RACE reads, gives a single entry per CDR3 protein. The sample includes about 160,000 distinct CDR3 sequences, approximately 9.7% of them seen just once. Sample: CD8+ T cells sorted from PBMCs, taken 45 days after the yellow fever booster vaccination. These receptors originate from a man younger than 35 who received the YFV17D yellow fever vaccine.

This clonotype was detected ten times or more. This sequence joins TRBV2 and TRBJ2-7; 11 bases agree with TRBD2. This CDR3 has 13 residues. In germline, CDR1 is SNHLY, CDR2 FYNNEI. V shed 7 bases and J 4 bases; nucleotides not matched to a gene: 3. CDR3 nucleotide sequence: TGTGCCAGCACGGGACTAGCGGCTTACGAGCAGTACTTC. It translates to CASTGLAAYEQYF.

The chain carries TRBV20-1 and TRBJ2-1; no clear D. CDR1 is DFQATT and CDR2 is SNEGSKA in the germline V gene (reference sequence). With 0 bases removed from V and 3 bases from J, the gap between germline ends came to 15 bases. This CDR3 comprises 16 residues. CDR3 amino acids: CSARDRVKGIYNEQFF. The CDR3 DNA is TGCAGTGCTAGAGATAGAGTAAAGGGAATCTACAATGAGCAGTTCTTC.

The chain employs TRBV9 and TRBJ2-2; D might be TRBD1 (5 bases). Germline CDR1 is SGDLS and CDR2 is YYNGEE. The length of the CDR3 is 13 residues. V dropped 4 bases and J dropped 6 bases, with 10 bases sitting between them. Here the CDR3 reads CASSLLGAGELFF. CDR3 nucleotides: TGTGCCAGCAGCCTTCTAGGGGCCGGGGAGCTGTTTTTT.

In its sample, this clonotype was seen a few times. The V gene is TRBV9, the J gene TRBJ2-5; either TRBD1 or TRBD2 may fit D (5 bases each). The germline CDR1 and CDR2 sequences are SGDLS and YYNGEE. The length of the CDR3 is 16 residues. The V end lost 0 bases, the J end lost 5 bases, and 17 bases lay between the germline ends. The CDR3 DNA is TGTGCCAGCAGCGTAGCTAGAGTTGGGGGTGCGGAGACCCAGTACTTC. It encodes CASSVARVGGAETQYF.

Many counts were recorded for this clonotype. This chain uses TRBV5-6 with TRBJ1-1; possibly TRBD1 for D (5 bases). The CDR3 length is 15 residues. V gave up 4 bases and J gave up 5 bases, with 18 bases separating them. The germline V gene encodes CDR1 SGHDT and CDR2 YYEEEE. CDR3 sequence: CASSLARDQMTEAFF. CDR3 DNA sequence: TGTGCCAGCAGCCTCGCCAGGGACCAGATGACTGAAGCTTTCTTT.

V gene TRBV27 combines with J gene TRBJ1-5; maybe TRBD1 (6 bases). CDR1 is MNHEY, CDR2 SMNVEV, per germline (reference sequence). CDR3 length: 15 residues. V was clipped by 2 bases and J by 1 base, with 9 bases between them. CDR3 residues: CASSLIGGSNQPQHF. CDR3 in DNA: TGTGCCAGCAGTTTAATTGGGGGCAGCAATCAGCCCCAGCATTTT.

This clonotype was detected only a few times. The rearrangement joins TRBV10-3 to TRBJ2-3, with 9 bases lining up with TRBD2. The CDR3 length is 15 residues. Germline assignment: CDR1 ENHRY and CDR2 SYGVKD. Losses at the gene ends were 5 bases for V and 1 base for J; bases not matched to a gene: 4. For the CDR3, the DNA is TGTGCCATCAGTAATAGCGGGGGCGGCACAGATACGCAGTATTTT. This translates into CAISNSGGGTDTQYF.

This clonotype was seen a handful of times. This chain connects TRBV7-2 to TRBJ2-3; 10 bases match TRBD2. Germline CDR1 is SGHTA and CDR2 is FQGNSA. V lost 3 bases to trimming and J lost 2 bases; unmatched junction nucleotides: 2. The CDR3 contains 15 residues. The CDR3 is CASSFGLAATDTQYF. CDR3 sequence (DNA): TGTGCCAGCAGCTTCGGACTAGCGGCCACAGATACGCAGTATTTT. Variable domain in full (rest from reference TRBV7-2 and TRBJ2-3): GAGVSQSPSNKVTEKGKDVELRCDPISGHTALYWYRQSLGQGLEFLIYFQGNSAPDKSGLPSDRFSAERTGGSVSTLTIQRTQQEDSAVYLCASSFGLAATDTQYFGPGTRLTVL.

This chain links TRBV7-6 with TRBJ2-1, with 9 bases identical to TRBD2. Trimming at V came to 0 bases and at J to 7 bases, leaving 4 bases not matched to a gene. The CDR3 extends over 15 amino acids. Looked up from germline, CDR1 is SGHVS and CDR2 is FNYEAQ. This chain's CDR3 is CASSLARGGLNEQFF. The CDR3 DNA reads as TGTGCCAGCAGCTTAGCGCGGGGGGGGTTGAATGAGCAGTTCTTC.

The V gene is TRBV7-9, the J gene TRBJ2-5; D unclear. Germline V gene data show CDR1 as SEHNR and CDR2 as FQNEAQ (reference sequence). V gave up 6 bases and J gave up 2 bases, with 4 bases separating them. The CDR3 contains 11 residues. The CDR3 sequence: CASRQQETQYF. The CDR3 region has the DNA TGTGCCAGCAGACAGCAAGAGACCCAGTACTTC.

The gene calls are TRBV7-3 and TRBJ2-1, with D perhaps matching TRBD2 (6 bases). The V gene lost 4 bases and the J gene lost 8 bases, with 15 bases spanning the gap. CDR1 is SGHTA, CDR2 FQGTGA, per germline. The CDR3 is made up of 14 amino acids. The CDR3 is CASSSGAAGHEQFF. CDR3 in DNA: TGTGCCAGCAGCTCCGGGGCGGCGGGGCATGAGCAGTTCTTC.

This clonotype was counted at least ten times. V and J are TRBV7-9 and TRBJ2-7; D is possibly TRBD1 (5 bases). V dropped 5 bases and J dropped 1 base, with 9 bases sitting between them. The length of the CDR3 is 13 residues. Germline values: CDR1 SEHNR, CDR2 FQNEAQ (reference sequence). The CDR3 DNA sequence: TGTGCCAGCAGCCCCGACAGTTCCTACGAGCAGTACTTC. Protein sequence: CASSPDSSYEQYF.

In its sample, this clonotype was seen a few times. The chain is built from TRBV10-3 and TRBJ1-3; possible D gene TRBD1, 5 bases. V was clipped by 0 bases and J by 4 bases, with 16 bases between them. The CDR3 is 17 residues long. Germline loops: CDR1 ENHRY, CDR2 SYGVKD. CDR3: CAISESGEKWTGNTIYF. In DNA form, the CDR3 reads TGTGCCATCAGTGAGTCGGGGGAAAAATGGACGGGAAACACCATATATTTT.

There are many counts of this clonotype. The V and J genes are TRBV5-6 and TRBJ2-2, with TRBD1 identical over 7 bases. Germline lookup yields CDR1 SGHDT and CDR2 YYEEEE. Unmatched junction bases numbered 6, after V lost 2 bases and J lost 5 bases. The CDR3 runs to 15 residues. CDR3 protein: CASSFHRGGTGELFF. DNA for the CDR3: TGTGCCAGCAGCTTTCACAGGGGTGGGACCGGGGAGCTGTTTTTT.

This clonotype was counted only a few times. The rearrangement joins TRBV4-1 to TRBJ2-7; a weak D match, TRBD2 (5 bases). The CDR3 runs to 14 residues. The V and J ends lost 4 bases and 5 bases respectively, with 15 bases between them. Germline-derived CDR1 and CDR2 are MGHRA and YSYEKL. The chain's CDR3 is CASSPGVLLDEQYV. CDR3 DNA: TGCGCCAGCAGCCCCGGGGTGCTCCTGGACGAGCAGTACGTC.

V and J are TRBV7-3 and TRBJ1-6, with a possible D match to TRBD1 (5 bases). CDR1 SGHTA and CDR2 FQGTGA come from the germline V gene. V lost 5 bases, J lost 7 bases, and 15 bases lay in between. The CDR3 sequence is 15 residues long. The CDR3 DNA sequence: TGTGCCAGCAGCCCCTCGGGGGGGACCAATTCACCCCTCCACTTT. It translates to CASSPSGGTNSPLHF.

This clonotype appeared a few times. V is TRBV7-8 and J is TRBJ2-2; D is ambiguous. Between the trimmed V and J ends, which lost 6 bases and 1 base, there was a span of 12 bases. CDR1 is SGHVS, CDR2 FQNEAQ, per germline. This CDR3 spans 15 amino acids. CDR3 bases: TGTGCCAGCAGGGTTATTTCAGAGAACACCGGGGAGCTGTTTTTT. This sequence encodes CASRVISENTGELFF.

This clonotype has more than one count but fewer than ten. The chain is built from TRBV5-5 and TRBJ2-7; 8 bases align to TRBD1. The CDR3 contains 16 residues. CDR1 is SGHKS and CDR2 is YYEKEE in the germline V gene (reference sequence). Trimming at V came to 4 bases and at J to 6 bases, leaving 15 bases not matched to a gene. The CDR3 sequence: CASSQRAGRGRPEQYF. In DNA, the CDR3 is TGTGCCAGCAGCCAGCGCGCGGGCAGGGGGCGGCCCGAGCAGTACTTC.

This clonotype was counted only a few times. V and J are TRBV4-1 and TRBJ2-3; 7 bases are a match to TRBD2. Looked up from germline, CDR1 is MGHRA and CDR2 is YSYEKL. The CDR3 is 15 residues long. V trimming: 6 bases; J trimming: 0 bases; junction bases outside the gene matches: 6. CDR3 loop: CASRRLAVSTDTQYF. In nucleotides, the CDR3 is TGCGCCAGCAGGCGCCTAGCGGTTAGCACAGATACGCAGTATTTT.

The V and J genes are TRBV2 and TRBJ2-5, with D possibly being TRBD2 (6 bases). Trimming took 7 bases from V and 4 from J, leaving 10 bases between them. This CDR3 contains 12 residues. CDR1 SNHLY and CDR2 FYNNEI come from the germline V gene. CDR3 sequence (DNA): TGTGCCAGCATGACTAGACGAGAGACCCAGTACTTC. Translating gives CASMTRRETQYF.

The sample holds many counts of this clonotype. The chain employs TRBV20-1 and TRBJ1-1; tentative D call: TRBD1 (6 bases). The CDR3 runs 14 residues. Trimming pared 5 bases from V and 2 bases from J, leaving 15 bases between. Per germline, CDR1 DFQATT and CDR2 SNEGSKA (reference sequence). For the CDR3, the DNA is TGCAGTGCTTGGGGAGAACAGGGAAACACTGAAGCTTTCTTT. Its protein is CSAWGEQGNTEAFF.

This clonotype was picked up many times. This rearrangement joins TRBV5-5 to TRBJ1-5, with D possibly being TRBD1 (5 bases). Germline CDR1 is SGHKS and CDR2 is YYEKEE (reference sequence). Between the trimmed V and J ends, which lost 5 bases and 7 bases, there was a span of 19 bases. The CDR3 runs 15 residues. DNA for the CDR3: TGTGCCAGCAGTTGGCAGGGCCGAGGCAGACAGCCCCAGCATTTT. This sequence encodes CASSWQGRGRQPQHF.

The chain has TRBV7-2 and TRBJ2-7; 8 positions agree with TRBD2. This CDR3 has 15 residues. CDR1 is SGHTA and CDR2 is FQGNSA in the germline V gene. The trim removed 2 bases at V and 2 bases at J, leaving 5 bases unmatched. The CDR3: CASSLTKRGPYEQYF. The CDR3 region has the DNA TGTGCCAGCAGCTTAACTAAGCGGGGGCCCTACGAGCAGTACTTC.